One T cell receptor beta chain is described in this entry. V was clipped by 4 bases and J by 8 bases; unmatched bases: 8. This CDR3 has 15 amino acids. Germline CDR1 reads LGHDT; CDR2 reads YNNKEL (reference sequence). These data originate in a study of blood T cell repertoires in COVID-19. Study overall: In each case, the material was cDNA or gDNA derived from T cells, B-cell-depleted T cells, or PBMCs.

Method: immunoSEQ multiplex PCR; TCRdb's copy keeps in-frame clones and lacks some. The sample shows about 350,000 clones, around nine tenths of them seen only once. The sequence came from a woman in her 30s who had been exposed to COVID-19. The gene calls are TRBV3-1 (or the pseudogene TRBV3-2) and TRBJ2-1; TRBD2 agrees at 10 bases. Sequenced sample: PBMCs or T cells enriched from blood (not recorded which). In DNA form, the CDR3 reads TGTGCCAGCAGCCCTAAGGGACTAGCGAGGGATGAGCAGTTCTTC. Its protein is CASSPKGLARDEQFF.